This T cell receptor (beta chain) was documented in a study of blood T cell repertoires in COVID-19. Overall study: Donors in the United States, Italy and Spain gave samples during acute or convalescent COVID-19. PBMCs, B-cell-depleted T cells, or T cells provided the cDNA or gDNA that made up the material.

TCRdb keeps only in-frame clones here, not all; method: immunoSEQ multiplex PCR. The data contain some 70,000 clones, 70% to 90% of them singletons. Germline V CDR1 and CDR2: SGHTA, FQGNSA. The V gene end was trimmed by 2 bases and the J gene end by 6 bases; junction bases not matched to a gene: 7. CDR3 length: 15 residues. The sample comprised peripheral blood. The chain employs TRBV7-2 and TRBJ2-1, with TRBD1 identical over 7 bases. The receptor comes from a woman aged 60-70 years with acute or convalescent COVID-19. This CDR3 reads CASSLWPGGSNEQFF. CDR3 DNA sequence: TGTGCCAGCAGCTTATGGCCAGGGGGAAGCAATGAGCAGTTCTTC. The complete variable domain, with remaining parts taken from reference TRBV7-2 and TRBJ2-1, reads GAGVSQSPSNKVTEKGKDVELRCDPISGHTALYWYRQSLGQGLEFLIYFQGNSAPDKSGLPSDRFSAERTGGSVSTLTIQRTQQEDSAVYLCASSLWPGGSNEQFFGPGTRLTVL.